This TCR beta chain is from a study of molecular identifiers for immune sequencing clone quantification (dated by TCRdb to about 2018). In terms of the full investigation: For a replicate experiment, the RNA from either 20,000 or 100,000 naive CD8 T cells was divided into five aliquots, and four of those aliquots went on to sequencing. This methods study benchmarked molecular-identifier clustering-based TCR repertoire sequencing (MIDCIRS) and TCR RNA copy counting, using CD8 T cells to do so.

Study-level results and caveats: Spiked-in Jurkat TCR RNA equivalent to a single cell was reported to be detectable even among 850,000 to 1,000,000 naive CD8 T cells. Modeling indicated approximately 3.1 TCR RNA copies recovered per cell, compared with about 9.7 by digital PCR, which implies a capture efficiency of about 31%. Identical TCR molecules sharing a barcode could cause highly expanded clone sizes to be underestimated. In CMV-specific effector cells, clones with more than 20 RNA copies accounted for over 97% of molecules, whereas in naive cells such clones accounted for under 1%. When barcode sub-clustering was left out, chimeric consensus sequences inflated TCR diversity, with chimeras reaching as high as 47%. The naive libraries included spiked-in Jurkat TCR RNA (under eleven copies' worth), and this Jurkat TCR RNA is not part of the donor repertoire.

This clonotype appeared a few times. Which antigen it targets is not known. There are no base qualities to consult, and no much larger clone falls within one base. Libraries of naive CD8 T cells were generated from approximately 20,000 to 1,000,000 sorted cells, with 10%, 30% or 50% of the purified RNA used. Naive CD8 T cells were FACS-sorted as CD8+CD4-CCR7+CD45RA+ on a BD FACSAria II into RLT Plus buffer. Detection sensitivity was tested by spiking Jurkat RNA equal to 9 to 10 TCR copies' worth into samples containing roughly 18,000-1,000,000 naive CD8 T cells. CD8 T cells were enriched with RosetteSep CD8+ T Cell Enrichment Cocktail and Ficoll-Paque, followed by ACK red cell lysis. Library prep was done by PCR. Sequencer: NextSeq 500. Bulk TCR libraries were prepared as previously described, using TCR primers listed in Table S5. Purification of total RNA was performed with the Qiagen AllPrep DNA/RNA kit. Reads from multiple sequencing runs of the same library were pooled before analysis. Per the source publication's procedure: Reads were retained only if an exact TCR constant sequence was present, and the retained reads were trimmed to 150 nt and grouped according to their 12-nt molecular barcodes. Within each barcode group, reads were sub-clustered at a 15% Levenshtein threshold, and quality-weighted consensus sequences were built per RNA molecule. Non-functional sequences were filtered out, along with any lower-count sequence sitting one edit away from another sequence. Barcode sub-clusters with fewer than 20% of the maximum read count were removed, based on fitting two negative binomial distributions. Clones were called with MiXCR by TCRdb after fastp trimmed the public reads at Q25, and only in-frame beta chains were retained. Rows merge per CDR3 protein into single entries with the most common DNA and genes. The V and J calls here are based on TCRdb, not the publication. The sample includes approximately 320,000 distinct CDR3 sequences, with roughly 24% observed a single time. Approximately 0.74% of the sample lies in the top ten.

Unmatched junction bases come to 8, with V trimmed by 0 bases and J by 7 bases. The germline V gene (reference sequence) yields DFQATT for CDR1 and SNEGSKA for CDR2. From the cysteine through the phenylalanine, the CDR3 covers 14 amino acids. Only the CDR3 region is kept as DNA, spanning 42 bases read in frame from base 1. Sequencing input: naive CD8+ T cells from blood, with Jurkat cell RNA spiked in. What this sample's cell subset or site label stands for: FACS-sorted CD8+CD4-CCR7+CD45RA+ naive T cells. The V and J genes are TRBV20-1 and TRBJ2-5, and TRBD2 matches 7 of the central bases. The receptor was isolated from a human donor in good health. Some libraries in this study had Jurkat cell RNA spiked in. The CDR3 has the sequence CSARDDAGVWTQYF. The sequence in DNA is TGCAGTGCTAGAGATGACGCGGGAGTCTGGACCCAGTACTTC.